A single sample gave rise to the 25 T cell receptor beta chains below, sequenced in a study of long-term antiretroviral therapy in people with HIV. A v3.0 immunoSEQ assay was performed at survey level. Clones were read by immunoSEQ multiplex PCR, and TCRdb kept only the in-frame ones, dropping some. The sample lists over 15,000 clones; 65% to 85% were seen once. The starting material was unsorted PBMCs, obtained 0.1 years before starting antiretroviral therapy. The source of these receptors is a man between 18 and 35 years old with HIV.

Here the CDR3 DNA reads TGTGCCAGCAGCCGGGACGACTCCTACGAGCAGTACTTC. It encodes CASSRDDSYEQYF. The V call is TRBV7-2, the J call TRBJ2-7; tentatively, D is TRBD1 or TRBD2 (5 bases each). The CDR3 is 13 amino acids. Trimming shortened V by 5 bases and J by 0 bases, and 8 bases separated the two germline ends. Germline values: CDR1 SGHTA, CDR2 FQGNSA. Full variable domain (outside the CDR3, taken from reference TRBV7-2 and TRBJ2-7): GAGVSQSPSNKVTEKGKDVELRCDPISGHTALYWYRQSLGQGLEFLIYFQGNSAPDKSGLPSDRFSAERTGGSVSTLTIQRTQQEDSAVYLCASSRDDSYEQYFGPGTRLTVT.

This chain links TRBV15 with TRBJ2-3; 12 nucleotides match TRBD2. In germline, CDR1 is LNHNV, CDR2 YYDKDF (reference sequence). With 2 bases clipped from V and 6 bases from J, the junction kept 6 bases outside the gene matches. The CDR3 is 16 residues long. CDR3 amino acids: CATSRSSGRAGDTQYF. The CDR3, as DNA: TGTGCCACCAGCAGATCTAGCGGGAGGGCCGGTGATACGCAGTATTTT.

This sequence joins TRBV7-2 and TRBJ1-2, with 9 bases fitting TRBD1. Germline V gives CDR1 SGHTA, CDR2 FQGNSA. The V segment lost 4 bases and the J segment 4 bases; nucleotides outside the gene matches: 1. This CDR3 is built from 13 residues. Written as DNA, the CDR3 is TGTGCCAGCAGCTCGACAGGGGGCTATGGCTACACCTTC. Protein: CASSSTGGYGYTF.

This clone has a single count. V usage is TRBV6-1 and J usage is TRBJ2-7; no definite D call. The CDR3 runs 14 residues. V was shortened by 6 bases and J by 4 bases, with 16 bases between the two germline ends. The germline V gene encodes CDR1 MNHNS and CDR2 SASEGT. The CDR3 is CASSRTREYYEQYF. Here the CDR3 DNA reads TGTGCCAGCAGCAGGACGCGCGAATATTACGAGCAGTACTTC.

The gene calls are TRBV6-5 and TRBJ1-3; 11 bases agree with TRBD1. The CDR3 extends over 15 amino acids. Germline trimming cut 4 bases from V and 4 bases from J; bases unmatched to any gene: 3. Germline loops: CDR1 MNHEY, CDR2 SVGAGI. The CDR3 nucleotides are TGTGCCAGCAGTTTCGGACAGGGGGCGGGAAACACCATATATTTT. Residues: CASSFGQGAGNTIYF.

This chain joins TRBV7-6 and TRBJ2-2, with TRBD1 matching over 7 bases. V gave up 1 base and J gave up 1 base; unmatched junction bases: 6. The CDR3 covers 17 residues. Per germline, CDR1 SGHVS and CDR2 FNYEAQ. The CDR3 DNA is TGTGCCAGCAGCTTAGTACTAGGGGGCGGGAACACCGGGGAGCTGTTTTTT. This gives the protein CASSLVLGGGNTGELFF.

The V and J genes are TRBV27 and TRBJ2-5, with TRBD2 matching over 10 bases. Trimming at V came to 1 base and at J to 1 base, leaving 6 bases not matched to a gene. CDR1 and CDR2 from the germline V gene are MNHEY and SMNVEV (reference sequence). This CDR3 is built from 17 residues. The CDR3 loop is CASSLYGQREGQETQYF. CDR3 bases: TGTGCCAGCAGTTTATACGGGCAGCGGGAGGGCCAAGAGACCCAGTACTTC.

This clone was observed a few times. The rearrangement joins TRBV28 to TRBJ1-2; TRBD1 might be the D (5 bases). V lost 3 bases and J 0 bases, leaving 20 bases between the germline ends. The germline CDR1 and CDR2 sequences are MDHEN and SYDVKM. The CDR3 loop spans 18 amino acids. Written as DNA, the CDR3 is TGTGCCAGCAGTTTCTTGGGGGGGTTGGAAGGGGCTAACTATGGCTACACCTTC. It is translated as CASSFLGGLEGANYGYTF.

This chain links TRBV5-4 with TRBJ1-2; 7 bases map to TRBD1. This CDR3 is 14 amino acids long. In germline, CDR1 is SGHNT, CDR2 YYREEE (reference sequence). V dropped 1 base and J dropped 7; count of bases not matched to a gene: 7. The DNA for the CDR3 is TGTGCCAGCAGCTTGAACAGGGGTAAGACTGGCTACACCTTC. Translation gives CASSLNRGKTGYTF. The full variable domain, completed using reference TRBV5-4 and TRBJ1-2, is ETGVTQSPTHLIKTRGQQVTLRCSSQSGHNTVSWYQQALGQGPQFIFQYYREEENGRGNFPPRFSGLQFPNYSSELNVNALELDDSALYLCASSLNRGKTGYTFGSGTRLTVV.

A single count supports this clone. CDR3 sequence: CASSVGQSSAGELFF. The CDR3 region has the DNA TGTGCCAGTAGTGTGGGACAGTCGAGCGCCGGGGAGCTGTTTTTT. This sequence joins TRBV19 and TRBJ2-2, with 7 bases fitting TRBD1. Trimming took 5 bases from V and 6 from J; bases not matched to a gene: 9. CDR1 is LNHDA, CDR2 SQIVND, per germline (reference sequence). This CDR3 has 15 amino acids.

The chain carries TRBV30 and TRBJ1-2; D is uncertain. The germline V gene encodes CDR1 GTSNPN and CDR2 SVGIG (reference sequence). The CDR3 consists of 14 residues. The V gene lost 0 bases and the J gene lost 3 bases, with 11 bases spanning the gap. CDR3 DNA sequence: TGTGCCTGGAGTGTACGGTCAGGTCACTATGGCTACACCTTC. Encoded protein: CAWSVRSGHYGYTF.

This sequence joins TRBV30 and TRBJ1-6, with unresolved D. The CDR3 covers 12 residues. Germline V gene data show CDR1 as GTSNPN and CDR2 as SVGIG (reference sequence). V was pared by 3 bases and J by 3 bases, with 3 bases between. CDR3 in amino acids: CAWSHYNSPLHF. In DNA, the CDR3 is TGTGCCTGGAGCCACTATAATTCACCCCTCCACTTT.

The chain couples TRBV19 to TRBJ2-7; 7 nucleotides align to TRBD2. The junction had 11 bases not matched to a gene; V was cut back by 6 bases and J by 3 bases. The CDR3 is made up of 15 amino acids. Germline V CDR1 and CDR2: LNHDA, SQIVND (reference sequence). CDR3 in amino acids: CASRSIGGSRYEQYF. Here the CDR3 DNA reads TGTGCCAGTAGGAGCATCGGCGGGAGTCGCTACGAGCAGTACTTC.

V and J are TRBV28 and TRBJ1-6; 7 bases agree with TRBD1. The CDR3 sequence is 16 residues long. With V trimmed by 6 bases and J by 8 bases, 13 bases remained unmatched. Germline CDR1 and CDR2: MDHEN and SYDVKM. CDR3 DNA: TGTGCCAGCAGCCCATTGACAGGAGACAGGGATTCACCCCTCCACTTT. Residues: CASSPLTGDRDSPLHF.

This chain uses TRBV7-2 with TRBJ2-1; a weak D match, TRBD1 (6 bases). V lost 0 bases and J 7 bases, leaving 10 bases between the germline ends. The CDR3 covers 14 residues. Germline V lookup: CDR1 SGHTA, CDR2 FQGNSA. CDR3 loop: CASSLAQGRNEQFF. The CDR3 coding sequence is TGTGCCAGCAGCTTAGCGCAGGGGCGGAATGAGCAGTTCTTC.

The chain has TRBV5-1 and TRBJ2-1; a weak D match, TRBD2 (6 bases). Trimming shortened V by 4 bases and J by 6 bases, and 14 bases separated the two germline ends. Germline values: CDR1 SGHRS, CDR2 YFSETQ. The CDR3 consists of 14 residues. CDR3 protein: CASSTPGLFNEQFF. The CDR3 DNA sequence: TGCGCCAGCAGCACACCGGGACTCTTCAATGAGCAGTTCTTC. Full variable domain (remainder filled in from reference TRBV5-1 and TRBJ2-1): KAGVTQTPRYLIKTRGQQVTLSCSPISGHRSVSWYQQTPGQGLQFLFEYFSETQRNKGNFPGRFSGRQFSNSRSEMNVSTLELGDSALYLCASSTPGLFNEQFFGPGTRLTVL.

The rearrangement links TRBV21-1 to TRBJ1-1; TRBD1, as called in the table, went unchecked against the DNA. TRBV21-1 represents a pseudogene. The length of the CDR3 is 15 residues. CDR3 sequence: CASSKGGPGNTEAFF. CDR3 coding DNA: TGTGCCAGCAGCAAAGGGGGGCCAGGGAACACTGAAGCTTTCTTT.

This clone is large (0.1 to 1%) by share. The gene calls are TRBV7-3 and TRBJ2-3, with D unclear. Germline values: CDR1 SGHTA, CDR2 FQGTGA. Trimming took 5 bases from V and 5 from J, leaving 8 bases between them. CDR3 length equals 12 residues. CDR3 region: CASSRLRDTQYF. CDR3 DNA: TGTGCCAGCAGCCGCCTACGAGATACGCAGTATTTT.

This clone was detected once. The rearrangement links TRBV9 to TRBJ2-5; TRBD2 matches 8 bases. CDR1 and CDR2 (germline): SGDLS, YYNGEE. The CDR3 sequence is 15 residues long. V shed 4 bases and J 5 bases; nucleotides not matched to a gene: 10. CDR3 nucleotides: TGTGCCAGCAGCTCCTGGGGCGGGGGGACTGAGACCCAGTACTTC. It translates to CASSSWGGGTETQYF.

The chain couples TRBV6-5 to TRBJ2-7, with D possibly called TRBD1 or TRBD2 (6 bases each). V shed 5 bases and J shed 5 bases, with 19 bases lying between them. CDR1 MNHEY and CDR2 SVGAGI come from the germline V gene. This CDR3 has 15 residues. This chain's CDR3 is CASSVGGRTINEQYF. The DNA for the CDR3 is TGTGCCAGCAGTGTCGGGGGCCGAACGATCAACGAGCAGTACTTC.

The chain couples TRBV29-1 to TRBJ1-1; D call uncertain. The CDR3 is made up of 12 amino acids. Trimming shortened V by 7 bases and J by 1 base, and 10 bases separated the two germline ends. CDR1 is SQVTM and CDR2 is ANQGSEA in the germline V gene. CDR3 region: CSAVTGNTEAFF. CDR3 nucleotides: TGCAGCGCAGTCACCGGGAACACTGAAGCTTTCTTT.

The chain combines TRBV10-1 with TRBJ1-1, with D unresolved. Germline CDR1 reads WNHNN; CDR2 reads SYGVQD (reference sequence). The CDR3 loop spans 8 amino acids. V was pared by 10 bases and J by 11 bases, with 8 bases between. The CDR3 DNA follows: TGCGCCATCCTCGGCGCTTTCTTT. Amino acids: CAILGAFF.

This chain uses TRBV15 with TRBJ2-5, with 9 bases fitting TRBD2. This CDR3 contains 14 residues. Germline CDR1 and CDR2: LNHNV and YYDKDF (reference sequence). Trimming cost V 4 bases and J 5 bases; bases outside gene matches: 5. The CDR3 sequence is CATSTRGGAETQYF. The CDR3 region has the DNA TGTGCCACCAGCACGCGGGGGGGGGCGGAGACCCAGTACTTC.

The sample holds a few counts of this clone. The J gene is TRBJ1-1, the V gene TRBV7-9; TRBD1 is a possible D gene (5 bases). CDR1 SEHNR and CDR2 FQNEAQ come from the germline V gene (reference sequence). V was shortened by 5 bases and J by 7 bases, with 8 bases between the two germline ends. This CDR3 is 11 amino acids long. This CDR3 reads CASSLGVEAFF. In DNA form, the CDR3 reads TGTGCCAGCAGCCTGGGGGTTGAAGCTTTCTTT.

V gene TRBV4-1 combines with J gene TRBJ2-2; possibly TRBD2 for D (5 bases). CDR1 is MGHRA and CDR2 is YSYEKL in the germline V gene. V was pared by 6 bases and J by 4 bases, with 18 bases between. This CDR3 has 16 amino acids. For the CDR3, the DNA is TGCGCCAGCAGTCCTGGGAGAGGGAGTACCACCGGGGAGCTGTTTTTT. It codes for CASSPGRGSTTGELFF.